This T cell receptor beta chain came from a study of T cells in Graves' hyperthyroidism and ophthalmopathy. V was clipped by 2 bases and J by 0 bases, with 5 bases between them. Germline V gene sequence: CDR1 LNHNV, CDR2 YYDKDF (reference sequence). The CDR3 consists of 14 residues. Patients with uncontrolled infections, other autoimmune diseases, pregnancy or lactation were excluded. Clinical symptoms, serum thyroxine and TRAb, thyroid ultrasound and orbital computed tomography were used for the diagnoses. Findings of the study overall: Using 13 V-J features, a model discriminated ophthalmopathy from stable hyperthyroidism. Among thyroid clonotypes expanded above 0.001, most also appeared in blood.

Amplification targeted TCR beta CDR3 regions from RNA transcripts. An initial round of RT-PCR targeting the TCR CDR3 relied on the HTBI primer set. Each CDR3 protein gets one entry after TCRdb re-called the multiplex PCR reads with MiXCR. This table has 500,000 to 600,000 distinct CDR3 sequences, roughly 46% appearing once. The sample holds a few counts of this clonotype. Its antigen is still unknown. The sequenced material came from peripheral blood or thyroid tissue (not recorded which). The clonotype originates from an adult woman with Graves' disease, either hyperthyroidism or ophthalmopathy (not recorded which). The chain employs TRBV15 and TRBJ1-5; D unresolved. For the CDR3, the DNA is TGTGCCACCAGCAGATCCAATAGCAATCAGCCCCAGCATTTT. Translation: CATSRSNSNQPQHF.